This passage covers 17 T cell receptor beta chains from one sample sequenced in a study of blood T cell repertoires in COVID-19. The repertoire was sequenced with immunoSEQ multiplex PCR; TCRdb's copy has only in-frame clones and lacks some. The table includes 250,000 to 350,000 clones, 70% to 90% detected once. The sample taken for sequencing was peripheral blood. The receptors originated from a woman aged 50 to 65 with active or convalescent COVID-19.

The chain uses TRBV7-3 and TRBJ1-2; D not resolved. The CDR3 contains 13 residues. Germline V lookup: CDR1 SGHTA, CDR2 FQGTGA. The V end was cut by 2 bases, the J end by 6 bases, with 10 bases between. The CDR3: CASSLDTDHGYTF. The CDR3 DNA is TGTGCCAGCAGCTTAGACACTGATCATGGCTACACCTTC.

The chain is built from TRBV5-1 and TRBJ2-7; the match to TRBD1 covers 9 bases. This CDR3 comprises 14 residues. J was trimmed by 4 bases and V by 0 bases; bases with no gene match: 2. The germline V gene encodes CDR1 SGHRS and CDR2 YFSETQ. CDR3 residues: CASSLVGTGYEQYF. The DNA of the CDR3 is TGCGCCAGCAGCTTGGTCGGGACAGGGTACGAGCAGTACTTC. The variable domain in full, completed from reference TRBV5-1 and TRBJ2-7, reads KAGVTQTPRYLIKTRGQQVTLSCSPISGHRSVSWYQQTPGQGLQFLFEYFSETQRNKGNFPGRFSGRQFSNSRSEMNVSTLELGDSALYLCASSLVGTGYEQYFGPGTRLTVT.

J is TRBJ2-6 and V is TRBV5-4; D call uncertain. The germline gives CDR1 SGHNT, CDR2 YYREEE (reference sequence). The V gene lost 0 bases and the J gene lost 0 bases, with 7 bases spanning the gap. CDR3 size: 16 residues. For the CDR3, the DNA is TGTGCCAGCAGCTTGGAACTAACCTCTGGGGCCAACGTCCTGACTTTC. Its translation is CASSLELTSGANVLTF.

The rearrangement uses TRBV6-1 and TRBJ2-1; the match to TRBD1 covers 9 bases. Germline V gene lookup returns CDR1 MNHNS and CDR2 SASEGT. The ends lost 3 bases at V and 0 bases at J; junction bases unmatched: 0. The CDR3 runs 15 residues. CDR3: CASSETGGSYNEQFF. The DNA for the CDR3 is TGTGCCAGCAGTGAGACAGGGGGCTCCTACAATGAGCAGTTCTTC.

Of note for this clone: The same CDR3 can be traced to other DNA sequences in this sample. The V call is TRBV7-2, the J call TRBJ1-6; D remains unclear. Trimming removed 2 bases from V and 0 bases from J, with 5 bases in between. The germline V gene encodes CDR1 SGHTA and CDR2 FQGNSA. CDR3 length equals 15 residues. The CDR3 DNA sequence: TGTGCCAGCAGCTTAAGGAGCTCCTATAATTCACCCCTCCACTTT. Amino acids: CASSLRSSYNSPLHF. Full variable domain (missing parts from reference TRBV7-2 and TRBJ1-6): GAGVSQSPSNKVTEKGKDVELRCDPISGHTALYWYRQSLGQGLEFLIYFQGNSAPDKSGLPSDRFSAERTGGSVSTLTIQRTQQEDSAVYLCASSLRSSYNSPLHFGNGTRLTVT.

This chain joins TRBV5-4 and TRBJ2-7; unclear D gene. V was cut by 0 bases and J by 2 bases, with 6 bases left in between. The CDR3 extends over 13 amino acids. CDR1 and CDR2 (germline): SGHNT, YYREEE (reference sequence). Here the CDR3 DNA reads TGTGCCAGCAGCTTGGGGAGTACCTACGAGCAGTACTTC. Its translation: CASSLGSTYEQYF.

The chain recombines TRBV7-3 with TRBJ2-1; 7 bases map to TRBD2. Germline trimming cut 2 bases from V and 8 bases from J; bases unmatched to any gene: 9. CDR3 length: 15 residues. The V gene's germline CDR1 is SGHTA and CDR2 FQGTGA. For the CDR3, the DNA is TGTGCCAGCAGCTTAGCCGGGGGGACCCTACATGAGCAGTTCTTC. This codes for CASSLAGGTLHEQFF.

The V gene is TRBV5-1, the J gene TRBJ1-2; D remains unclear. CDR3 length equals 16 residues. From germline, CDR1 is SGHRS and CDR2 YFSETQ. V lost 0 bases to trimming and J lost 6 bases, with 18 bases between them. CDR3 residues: CASSLAQTSGLDGYTF. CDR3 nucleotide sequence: TGCGCCAGCAGCTTGGCCCAGACTTCGGGTTTAGATGGCTACACCTTC.

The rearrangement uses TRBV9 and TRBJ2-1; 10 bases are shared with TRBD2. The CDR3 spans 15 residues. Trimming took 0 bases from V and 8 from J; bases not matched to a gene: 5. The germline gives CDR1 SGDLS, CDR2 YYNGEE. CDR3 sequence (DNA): TGTGCCAGCAGCGTAGAGGCTAGCGGGGGTTATGAGCAGTTCTTC. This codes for CASSVEASGGYEQFF.

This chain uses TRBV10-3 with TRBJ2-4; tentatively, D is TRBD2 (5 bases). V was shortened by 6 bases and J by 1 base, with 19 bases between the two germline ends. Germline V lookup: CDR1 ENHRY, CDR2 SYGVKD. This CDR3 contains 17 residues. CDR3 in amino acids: CAISSDNTPGAKNIQYF. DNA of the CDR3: TGTGCCATCAGCTCGGATAATACCCCGGGGGCCAAAAACATTCAGTACTTC.

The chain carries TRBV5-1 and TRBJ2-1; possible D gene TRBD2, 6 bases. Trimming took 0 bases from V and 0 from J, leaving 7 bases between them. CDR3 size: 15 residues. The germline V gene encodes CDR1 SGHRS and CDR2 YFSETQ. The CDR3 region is CASSLDGSSYNEQFF. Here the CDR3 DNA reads TGCGCCAGCAGCTTGGACGGGAGCTCCTACAATGAGCAGTTCTTC. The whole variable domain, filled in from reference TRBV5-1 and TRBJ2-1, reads KAGVTQTPRYLIKTRGQQVTLSCSPISGHRSVSWYQQTPGQGLQFLFEYFSETQRNKGNFPGRFSGRQFSNSRSEMNVSTLELGDSALYLCASSLDGSSYNEQFFGPGTRLTVL.

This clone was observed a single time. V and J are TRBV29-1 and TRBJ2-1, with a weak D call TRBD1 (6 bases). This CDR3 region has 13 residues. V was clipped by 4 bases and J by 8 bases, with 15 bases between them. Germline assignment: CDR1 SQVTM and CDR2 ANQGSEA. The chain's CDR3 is CSVGGPGVHEQFF. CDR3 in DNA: TGCAGCGTTGGAGGCCCAGGGGTCCATGAGCAGTTCTTC.

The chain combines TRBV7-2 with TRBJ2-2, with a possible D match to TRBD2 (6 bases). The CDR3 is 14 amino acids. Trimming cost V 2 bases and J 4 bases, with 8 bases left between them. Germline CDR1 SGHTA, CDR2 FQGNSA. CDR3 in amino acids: CASSLSGFTGELFF. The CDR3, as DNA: TGTGCCAGCAGCTTAAGCGGGTTCACCGGGGAGCTGTTTTTT.

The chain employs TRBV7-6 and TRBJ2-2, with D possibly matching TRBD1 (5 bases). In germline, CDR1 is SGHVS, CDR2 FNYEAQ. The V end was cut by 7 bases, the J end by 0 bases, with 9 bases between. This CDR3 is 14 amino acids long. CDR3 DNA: TGTGCCAGCATACCACAGGCGAACACCGGGGAGCTGTTTTTT. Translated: CASIPQANTGELFF. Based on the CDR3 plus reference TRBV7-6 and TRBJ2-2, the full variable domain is GAGVSQSPRYKVTKRGQDVALRCDPISGHVSLYWYRQALGQGPEFLTYFNYEAQQDKSGLPNDRFSAERPEGSISTLTIQRTEQRDSAMYRCASIPQANTGELFFGEGSRLTVL.

CDR3 DNA: TGTGCCTGGAGTCTTCGAACAGGGGGCGCCGGGAGCTATGGCTACACCTTC. Amino acid sequence: CAWSLRTGGAGSYGYTF. The V gene is TRBV30, the J gene TRBJ1-2, with 9 bases matching TRBD1. V was clipped by 2 bases and J by 4 bases; unmatched bases: 14. Looked up from germline, CDR1 is GTSNPN and CDR2 is SVGIG (reference sequence). The length of the CDR3 is 17 residues. The entire variable domain, with the rest obtained from reference TRBV30 and TRBJ1-2, is as follows: SQTIHQWPATLVQPVGSPLSLECTVEGTSNPNLYWYRQAAGRGLQLLFYSVGIGQISSEVPQNLSASRPQDRQFILSSKKLLLSDSGFYLCAWSLRTGGAGSYGYTFGSGTRLTVV.

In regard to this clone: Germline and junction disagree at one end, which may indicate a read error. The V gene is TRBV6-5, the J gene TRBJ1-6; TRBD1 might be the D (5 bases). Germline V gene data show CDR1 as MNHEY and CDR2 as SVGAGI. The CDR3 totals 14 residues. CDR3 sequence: CASSIPGGNSPLHF. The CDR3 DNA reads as TGTGCCAGCAGCATCCCCGGGGGTAATTCACCTCTCCACTTT.

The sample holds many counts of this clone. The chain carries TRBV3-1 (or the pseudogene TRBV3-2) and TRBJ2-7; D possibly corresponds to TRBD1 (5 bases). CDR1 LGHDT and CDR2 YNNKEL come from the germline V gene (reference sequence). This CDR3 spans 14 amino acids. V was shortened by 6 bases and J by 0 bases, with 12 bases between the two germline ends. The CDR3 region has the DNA TGTGCCAGCAGACGACAGCCTAACTCCTACGAGCAGTACTTC. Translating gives CASRRQPNSYEQYF.